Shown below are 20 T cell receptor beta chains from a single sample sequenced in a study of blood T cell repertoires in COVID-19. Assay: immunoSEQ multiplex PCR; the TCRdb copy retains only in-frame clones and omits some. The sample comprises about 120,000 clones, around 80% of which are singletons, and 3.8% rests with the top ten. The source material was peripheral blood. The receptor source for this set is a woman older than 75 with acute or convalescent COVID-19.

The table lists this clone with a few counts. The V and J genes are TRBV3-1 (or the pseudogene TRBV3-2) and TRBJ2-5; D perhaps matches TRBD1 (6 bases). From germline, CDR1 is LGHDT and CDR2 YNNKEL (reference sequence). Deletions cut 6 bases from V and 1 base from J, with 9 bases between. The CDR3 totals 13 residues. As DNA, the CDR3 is TGTGCCAGCAGGCAACAGGGCCAAGAGACCCAGTACTTC. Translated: CASRQQGQETQYF.

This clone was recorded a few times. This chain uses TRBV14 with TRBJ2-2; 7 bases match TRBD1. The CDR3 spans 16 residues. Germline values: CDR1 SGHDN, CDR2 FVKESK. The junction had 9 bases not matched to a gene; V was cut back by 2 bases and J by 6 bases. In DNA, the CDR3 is TGTGCCAGCAGCCAACCTATAATAGGGGGCCCCGGGGAGCTGTTTTTT. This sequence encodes CASSQPIIGGPGELFF. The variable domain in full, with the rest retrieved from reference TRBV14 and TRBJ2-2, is EAGVTQFPSHSVIEKGQTVTLRCDPISGHDNLYWYRRVMGKEIKFLLHFVKESKQDESGMPNNRFLAERTGGTYSTLKVQPAELEDSGVYFCASSQPIIGGPGELFFGEGSRLTVL.

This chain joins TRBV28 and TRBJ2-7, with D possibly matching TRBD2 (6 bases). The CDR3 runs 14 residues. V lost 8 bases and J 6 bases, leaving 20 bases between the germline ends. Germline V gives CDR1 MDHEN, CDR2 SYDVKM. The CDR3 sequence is CASPAPGEGVEQYF. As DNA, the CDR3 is TGTGCCAGCCCCGCCCCGGGAGAGGGAGTCGAGCAGTACTTC.

The CDR3 spells CASSTGSNEKLFF. In DNA, the CDR3 is TGTGCCAGCTCAACGGGTTCTAATGAAAAACTGTTTTTT. V gene TRBV18 combines with J gene TRBJ1-4; D gene ambiguous. The CDR3 extends over 13 amino acids. V was shortened by 5 bases and J by 3 bases, with 7 bases between the two germline ends. Per the germline V gene, CDR1 is KGHSH and CDR2 is LQKENI.

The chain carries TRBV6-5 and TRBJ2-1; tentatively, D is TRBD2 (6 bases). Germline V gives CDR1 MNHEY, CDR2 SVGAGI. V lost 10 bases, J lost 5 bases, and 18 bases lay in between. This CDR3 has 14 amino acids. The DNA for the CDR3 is TGTGCCACTCCCCGAGCGGGTACGAACAATGAGCAGTTCTTC. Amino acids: CATPRAGTNNEQFF.

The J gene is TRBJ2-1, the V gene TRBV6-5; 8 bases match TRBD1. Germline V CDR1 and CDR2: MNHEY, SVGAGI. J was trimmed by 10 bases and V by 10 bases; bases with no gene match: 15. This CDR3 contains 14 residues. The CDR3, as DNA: TGTGCCACTCAACCTCAGGGGGCTCGCACCGAGCAGTTCTTC. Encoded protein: CATQPQGARTEQFF.

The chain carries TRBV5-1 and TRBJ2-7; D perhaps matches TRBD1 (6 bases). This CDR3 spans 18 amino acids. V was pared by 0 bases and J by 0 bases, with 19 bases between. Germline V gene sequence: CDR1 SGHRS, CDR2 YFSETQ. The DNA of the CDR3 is TGCGCCAGCAGCTTGGAACCCCTGACAGGTACAAGCTCCTACGAGCAGTACTTC. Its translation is CASSLEPLTGTSSYEQYF.

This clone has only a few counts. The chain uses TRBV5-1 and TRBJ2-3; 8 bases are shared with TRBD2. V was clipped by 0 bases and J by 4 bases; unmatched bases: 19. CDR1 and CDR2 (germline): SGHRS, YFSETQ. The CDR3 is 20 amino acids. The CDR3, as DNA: TGCGCCAGCAGCTTGGGGTCTGAAAGCGGGGGTGGTCTTATGGCAGATACGCAGTATTTT. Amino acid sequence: CASSLGSESGGGLMADTQYF.

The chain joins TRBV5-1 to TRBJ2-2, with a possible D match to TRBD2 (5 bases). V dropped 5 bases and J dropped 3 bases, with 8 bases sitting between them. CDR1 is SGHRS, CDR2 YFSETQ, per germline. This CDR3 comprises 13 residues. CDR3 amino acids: CASSWEHTGELFF. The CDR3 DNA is TGCGCCAGCAGTTGGGAGCACACCGGGGAGCTGTTTTTT.

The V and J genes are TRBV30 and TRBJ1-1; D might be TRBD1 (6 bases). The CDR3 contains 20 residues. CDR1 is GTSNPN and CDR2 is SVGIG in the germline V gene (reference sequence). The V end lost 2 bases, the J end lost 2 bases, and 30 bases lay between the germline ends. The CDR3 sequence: CAWSSDPGGGSELPNTEAFF. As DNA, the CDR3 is TGTGCCTGGAGTTCGGACCCCGGGGGGGGCAGCGAGCTCCCTAACACTGAAGCTTTCTTT.

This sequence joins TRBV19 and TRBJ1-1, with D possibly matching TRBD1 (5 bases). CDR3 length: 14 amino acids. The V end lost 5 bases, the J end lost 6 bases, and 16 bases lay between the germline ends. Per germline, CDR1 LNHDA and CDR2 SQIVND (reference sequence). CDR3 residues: CASSGTGGAPEAFF. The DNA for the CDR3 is TGTGCCAGTAGTGGTACTGGAGGGGCCCCTGAAGCTTTCTTT.

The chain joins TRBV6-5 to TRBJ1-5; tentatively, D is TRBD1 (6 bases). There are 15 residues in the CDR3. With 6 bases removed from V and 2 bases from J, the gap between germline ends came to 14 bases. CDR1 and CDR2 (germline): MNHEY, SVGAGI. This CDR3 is CASRYNSGGNQPQHF. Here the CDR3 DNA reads TGTGCCAGCAGGTATAACTCAGGGGGCAATCAGCCCCAGCATTTT.

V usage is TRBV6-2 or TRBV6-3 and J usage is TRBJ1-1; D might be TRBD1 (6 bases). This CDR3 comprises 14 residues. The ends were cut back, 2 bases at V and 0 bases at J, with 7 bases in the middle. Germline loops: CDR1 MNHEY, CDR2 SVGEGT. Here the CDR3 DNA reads TGTGCCAGCAGTTACAGGGACATGAACACTGAAGCTTTCTTT. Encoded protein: CASSYRDMNTEAFF.

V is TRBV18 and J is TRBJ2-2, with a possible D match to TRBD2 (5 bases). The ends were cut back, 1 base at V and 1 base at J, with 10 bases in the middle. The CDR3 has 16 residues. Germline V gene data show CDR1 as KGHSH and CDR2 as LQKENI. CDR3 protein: CASSPLASGNTGELFF. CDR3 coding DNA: TGTGCCAGCTCACCACTGGCCAGCGGGAACACCGGGGAGCTGTTTTTT.

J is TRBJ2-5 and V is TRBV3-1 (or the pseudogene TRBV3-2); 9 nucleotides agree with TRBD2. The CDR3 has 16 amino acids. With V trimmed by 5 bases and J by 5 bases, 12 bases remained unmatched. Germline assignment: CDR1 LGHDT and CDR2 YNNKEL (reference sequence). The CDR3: CASSAVGGGALETQYF. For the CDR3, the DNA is TGTGCCAGCAGCGCCGTAGGCGGGGGGGCCCTGGAGACCCAGTACTTC.

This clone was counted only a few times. The CDR3 sequence is CASSLWDFDANTEAFF. The CDR3 DNA follows: TGTGCCAGCAGTTTATGGGACTTTGACGCTAACACTGAAGCTTTCTTT. This sequence joins TRBV28 and TRBJ1-1; D not resolved. V lost 0 bases, J lost 2 bases, and 13 bases lay in between. The CDR3 spans 16 residues. Germline V gene lookup returns CDR1 MDHEN and CDR2 SYDVKM.

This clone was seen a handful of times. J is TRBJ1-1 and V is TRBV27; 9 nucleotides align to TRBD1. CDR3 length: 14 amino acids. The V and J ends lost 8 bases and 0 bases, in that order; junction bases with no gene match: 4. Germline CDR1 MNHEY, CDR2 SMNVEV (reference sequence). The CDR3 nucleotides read TGTGCCAGCGGGACAGGGCTGCTGAACACTGAAGCTTTCTTT. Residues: CASGTGLLNTEAFF.

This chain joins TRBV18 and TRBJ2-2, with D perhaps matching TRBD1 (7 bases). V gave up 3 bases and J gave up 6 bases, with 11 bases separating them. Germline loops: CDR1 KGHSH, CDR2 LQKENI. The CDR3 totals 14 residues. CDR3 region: CASSPPRGAGELFF. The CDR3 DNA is TGTGCCAGCTCACCGCCCAGGGGGGCCGGGGAGCTGTTTTTT.

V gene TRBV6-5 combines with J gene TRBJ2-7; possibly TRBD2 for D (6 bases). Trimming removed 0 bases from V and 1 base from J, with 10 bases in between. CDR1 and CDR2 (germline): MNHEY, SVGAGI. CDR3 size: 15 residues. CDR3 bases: TGTGCCAGCAGTTACTCGGGACTCGAATCCTACGAGCAGTACTTC. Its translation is CASSYSGLESYEQYF.

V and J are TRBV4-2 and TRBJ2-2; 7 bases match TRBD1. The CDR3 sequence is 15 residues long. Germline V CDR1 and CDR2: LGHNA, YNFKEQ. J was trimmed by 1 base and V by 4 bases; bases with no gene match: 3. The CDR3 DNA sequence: TGTGCCAGCAGCCCCGGGACAGTGAACACCGGGGAGCTGTTTTTT. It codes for CASSPGTVNTGELFF.